The source of this T cell receptor beta chain is a study of OX40 agonist ivuxolimab in advanced cancers. Whole-study context: Every 2 weeks, ivuxolimab was infused into the patients intravenously at between 0.01 and 10 mg/kg. Recorded diagnoses for dose-escalation patients were hepatocellular carcinoma, melanoma, renal cell or head and neck cancer. The dose-escalation cohort was approximately 84% male, with a mean age of around 60 years, ranging roughly 20 to 90.

About this clone itself: Its antigen is currently unknown.

General observations from the study: Patients with a partial response at 0.1-3.0 mg/kg had among the lowest clonal expansion.

Produced via immunoSEQ multiplex PCR; TCRdb's table is partial and in-frame only. The repertoire holds over 40,000 clones, 88% seen once, with more than 20% in the top ten. This CDR3 spans 13 amino acids. The ends were cut back, 3 bases at V and 2 bases at J, with 8 bases in the middle. Germline V lookup: CDR1 SNHLY, CDR2 FYNNEI. Sequenced material: CD4+ or CD8+ T cells sorted from blood, taken in a trial of the OX40 agonist ivuxolimab. This chain joins TRBV2 and TRBJ2-7; D is unclear. The TCR originated in an adult with an advanced solid tumor such as melanoma, head and neck, liver or kidney cancer. CDR3 residues: CASSEAPTYEQYF. In nucleotides, the CDR3 is TGTGCCAGCAGTGAGGCCCCGACCTACGAGCAGTACTTC.